The sequence of this T cell receptor (beta chain) was determined in a study of graft-versus-host responses after intestinal transplantation. The CDR3 runs to 13 residues. The V end was cut by 6 bases, the J end by 0 bases, with 9 bases between. Per the germline V gene, CDR1 is SQVTM and CDR2 is ANQGSEA. The assay was immunoSEQ multiplex PCR, and TCRdb's table has in-frame clones only and misses some. The data show 75,000 to 100,000 clones, about 83% seen once. Here the sequenced sample was PBMCs, taken 255 days after intestinal transplant. This receptor was taken from a human patient who received an intestinal transplant, so some T cells may come from the graft donor. The chain couples TRBV29-1 to TRBJ2-1; D is possibly TRBD2 (5 bases). CDR3 DNA sequence: TGCAGCGTCGAGGGCCCCTCCTACAATGAGCAGTTCTTC. Encoded protein: CSVEGPSYNEQFF.